This record concerns one T cell receptor beta chain sequence. This record belongs to a study of lymphopenia after photon versus proton radiotherapy. Germline V CDR1 and CDR2: SGHNT, YYREEE (reference sequence). The CDR3 contains 15 residues. The J segment lost 4 bases and the V segment lost 5 bases, leaving 9 bases of the junction unmatched. Sequencing used immunoSEQ multiplex PCR; TCRdb keeps in-frame clones, though not all of them. Altogether roughly 150,000 clones are present, 70% to 90% being singletons, with the ten largest covering around 4.6%. Source: peripheral blood, taken from a patient treated with photon-based radiotherapy. The sequence was collected from a middle-aged man with gastric cancer. This sequence joins TRBV5-4 and TRBJ2-3; the match to TRBD1 covers 8 bases. The CDR3 DNA reads TGTGCCAGCAGTTTCGGACAGGGTGTTGCAGATACGCAGTATTTT. Its translation: CASSFGQGVADTQYF.